Reported below is one T cell receptor beta chain. Use of 60 Vbeta and 13 Jbeta primers characterized the PCR. The protocol was immunoSEQ multiplex PCR, while the TCRdb copy is restricted to in-frame clones and leaves out a portion. The table lists 84,000 or so clones, 62% of them singletons, with 4.5% to 7% in the top ten. The CDR3 loop spans 14 amino acids. CDR1 and CDR2 (germline): LNHDA, SQIVND (reference sequence). V dropped 3 bases and J dropped 4 bases, with 12 bases sitting between them. The data are from a study of cytomegalovirus exposure and HLA in healthy donors. Study-level information: Early release data held tens of millions of unique TCRs from HLA-typed donors.

Sequenced input: PBMCs. The chain is built from TRBV19 and TRBJ1-1; a weak D match, TRBD1 (6 bases). The sequence was collected from a woman aged 25-40 years in good health and CMV-seropositive. The CDR3 sequence is CASSISGARTEAFF. CDR3 DNA sequence: TGTGCCAGTAGTATCTCAGGGGCGCGCACTGAAGCTTTCTTT. The full variable domain, in which reference TRBV19 and TRBJ1-1 provide the parts outside the CDR3, is DGGITQSPKYLFRKEGQNVTLSCEQNLNHDAMYWYRQDPGQGLRLIYYSQIVNDFQKGDIAEGYSVSREKKESFPLTVTSAQKNPTAFYLCASSISGARTEAFFGQGTRLTVV.